This entry concerns a single TCR beta chain. Its antigen is currently not known. No base qualities exist here, and no much larger clone lies one base off it. This specimen comes from a study of human T cells and chemical hapten exposure (dated by TCRdb to 2020 to 2023). General notes on the study: For sensitization, 2% DPC in acetone was applied to a roughly 2 cm by roughly 2 cm area of upper inner arm skin. Patients additionally received weekly therapeutic DPC doses to the scalp throughout the roughly 25-week study period. Patch tests used Finn chambers with 0.01% DPC on the upper back, scored after 6 days by International Contact Dermatitis Research Group standards. Most of the patients in the cohort were female, and the cohort covered alopecia areata with under or over 50% scalp involvement, alopecia totalis and alopecia universalis. The libraries were sequenced as a pool, and the TCR yield per sample differed mostly because of small variations in library volumes within the pool. The study tracked peripheral blood TCR repertoire changes in vivo during primary and secondary sensitization to the hapten diphenylcyclopropenone (DPC) in alopecia patients. Blood samples were taken from patients before sensitization (week 0) and at 2, 6 and about 24 weeks after DPC sensitization. Roughly 30 alopecia patients gave blood for TCR sequencing at one to four time points (pre-sensitization, 2, 6 and 24 weeks).

The library was prepared using RACE. Sequencing was carried out with a NextSeq 500. Library preparation attached unique molecular identifiers to individual cDNA molecules for quantitative, reproducible TCR counting. Each blood RNA sample was used to sequence both TCR alpha and TCR beta chains. Under the source paper's analysis protocol: The median number of TCRs per sample was approximately 93,000, ranging from about 23,224 to 700,000. The Decombinator software suite was used to annotate V, J and CDR3 in the TCR reads. For the PS versus PT1 abundance plots, all samples were subsampled to the same number of TCRs (28,000). TCRs were defined as expanded if absent before sensitization and observed at least eight times at the 2-week time point. Through fastp at Q25 and MiXCR, TCRdb rebuilt clones from the public reads, retaining in-frame beta chains. Here each entry gathers all rows of one CDR3 protein and keeps the most common genes and DNA. Clone size and V and J calls follow TCRdb, not the original study. The sample includes about 85,000 distinct CDR3 sequences, with 6.5% to 10% observed a single time. In total, the top ten clones hold 2.6% of the sample.

From the germline V gene, CDR1 is KGHSH and CDR2 is LQKENI. Taken from cysteine to phenylalanine, the CDR3 has 14 residues. The only DNA kept is the CDR3, 42 bases in frame from the first base. V loses 2 bases of germline sequence and J loses 3 bases, and the interval between the two ends is 11 bases. Overall results and qualifications from the work: All patients had alopecia, a presumed autoimmune disease, so their immune response might differ from that of healthy individuals. Significantly more large CDR3 similarity clusters were formed by expanded TCRs than by pre-sensitization or healthy control sets, consistent with antigen-driven responses. Repeated subsampling changed both the strength of the expansion versus patch-test correlation and the threshold at which that correlation became significant. No change with DPC sensitization was found in the number of TCRs above 1 in 1000 frequency, and no evidence of global repertoire structure alterations was found. Patch test score correlated positively with the number of PT1 expanded TCRs, reaching significance at thresholds 8, 16 and 32 but not at 4.

This specimen's time point label, interpreted: pre-sensitization, week 0. In the paper's terms, the treatment or condition label means: therapeutic diphenylcyclopropenone sensitization with weekly scalp DPC. At every patch-test visit, the blood draw took place before the patch test was put on. Eligible patients were aged 18 to 70, diagnosed with alopecia, deemed suitable for DPC therapy, and excluded if pregnant. Total RNA was extracted from unfractionated whole blood that had been collected in Tempus Blood RNA tubes. The rearrangement joined TRBV18 to TRBJ2-7, with no D gene named confidently. Source: whole blood, taken in connection with sensitization to the hapten diphenylcyclopropenone (DPC). This clonotype was sampled from a man aged 40-49 years with alopecia areata. Some clones in this sample may be carry-over from other donors' samples. This receptor carries the CDR3 CASSPLRTGYEQYF. Here is the DNA: TGTGCCAGCTCACCATTGCGGACGGGCTACGAGCAGTACTTC.